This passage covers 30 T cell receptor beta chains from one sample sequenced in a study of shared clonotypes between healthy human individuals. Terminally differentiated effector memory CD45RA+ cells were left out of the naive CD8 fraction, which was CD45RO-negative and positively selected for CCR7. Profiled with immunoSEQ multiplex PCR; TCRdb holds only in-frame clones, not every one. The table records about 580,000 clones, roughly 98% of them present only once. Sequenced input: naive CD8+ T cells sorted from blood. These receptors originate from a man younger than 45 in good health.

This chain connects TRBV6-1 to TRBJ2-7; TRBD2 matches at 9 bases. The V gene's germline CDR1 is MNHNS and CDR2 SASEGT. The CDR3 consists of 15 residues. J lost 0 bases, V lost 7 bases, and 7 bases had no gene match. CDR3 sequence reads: CASILAGSSSYEQYF. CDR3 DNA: TGTGCCAGCATCCTAGCGGGGTCAAGCTCCTACGAGCAGTACTTC.

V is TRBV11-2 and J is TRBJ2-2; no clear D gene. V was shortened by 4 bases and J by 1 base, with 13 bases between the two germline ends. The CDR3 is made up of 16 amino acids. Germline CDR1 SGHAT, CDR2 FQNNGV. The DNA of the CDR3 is TGTGCCAGCAGCTCCCGACCGCGGATGAACACCGGGGAGCTGTTTTTT. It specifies CASSSRPRMNTGELFF.

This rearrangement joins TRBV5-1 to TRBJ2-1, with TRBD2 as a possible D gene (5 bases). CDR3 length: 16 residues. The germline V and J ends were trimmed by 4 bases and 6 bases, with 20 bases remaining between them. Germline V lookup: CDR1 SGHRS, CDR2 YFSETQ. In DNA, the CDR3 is TGCGCCAGCAGCACGAAACTTATAAGTGAGGGCAATGAGCAGTTCTTC. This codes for CASSTKLISEGNEQFF.

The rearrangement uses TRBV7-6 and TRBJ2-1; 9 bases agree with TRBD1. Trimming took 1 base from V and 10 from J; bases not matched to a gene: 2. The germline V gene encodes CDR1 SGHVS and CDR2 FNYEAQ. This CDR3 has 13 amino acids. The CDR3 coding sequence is TGTGCCAGCAGCTTAGGGGGACAGGGCGAGCAGTTCTTC. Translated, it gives CASSLGGQGEQFF.

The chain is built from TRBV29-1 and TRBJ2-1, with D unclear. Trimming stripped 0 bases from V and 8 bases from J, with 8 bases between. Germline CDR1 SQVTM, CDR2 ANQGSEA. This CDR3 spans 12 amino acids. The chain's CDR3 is CSVEEESDEQFF. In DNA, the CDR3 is TGCAGCGTTGAAGAGGAAAGCGATGAGCAGTTCTTC.

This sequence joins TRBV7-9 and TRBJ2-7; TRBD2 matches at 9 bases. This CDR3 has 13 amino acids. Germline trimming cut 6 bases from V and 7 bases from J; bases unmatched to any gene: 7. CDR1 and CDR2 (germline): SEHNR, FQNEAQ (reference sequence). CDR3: CASSDSGSLEQYF. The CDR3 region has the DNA TGTGCCAGCAGTGATAGCGGGAGTCTTGAGCAGTACTTC.

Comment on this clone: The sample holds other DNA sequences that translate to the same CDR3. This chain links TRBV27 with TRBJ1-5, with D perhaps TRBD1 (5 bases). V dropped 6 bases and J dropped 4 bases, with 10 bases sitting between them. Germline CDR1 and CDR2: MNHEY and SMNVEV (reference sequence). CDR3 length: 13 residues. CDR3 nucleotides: TGTGCCAGCAGCGCGCAGGGAAATCAGCCCCAGCATTTT. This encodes CASSAQGNQPQHF.

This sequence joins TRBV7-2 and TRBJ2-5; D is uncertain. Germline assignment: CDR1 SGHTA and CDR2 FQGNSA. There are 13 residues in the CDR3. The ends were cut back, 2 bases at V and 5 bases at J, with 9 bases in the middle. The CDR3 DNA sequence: TGTGCCAGCAGCTTAAACCCAATGGAGACCCAGTACTTC. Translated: CASSLNPMETQYF.

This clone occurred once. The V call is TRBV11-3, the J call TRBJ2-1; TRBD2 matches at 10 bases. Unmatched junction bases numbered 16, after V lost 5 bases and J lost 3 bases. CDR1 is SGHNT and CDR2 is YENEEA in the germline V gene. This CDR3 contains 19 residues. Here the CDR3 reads CASSQTGSSSGSFYNEQFF. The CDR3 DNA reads TGTGCCAGCAGCCAGACAGGGAGTTCTAGCGGGAGTTTCTACAATGAGCAGTTCTTC.

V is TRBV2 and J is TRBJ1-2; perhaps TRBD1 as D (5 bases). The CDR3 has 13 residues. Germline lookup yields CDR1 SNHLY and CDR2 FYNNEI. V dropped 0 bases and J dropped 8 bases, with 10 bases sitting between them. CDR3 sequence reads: CASSEAVGDGYTF. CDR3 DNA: TGTGCCAGCAGTGAAGCGGTAGGGGACGGCTACACCTTC.

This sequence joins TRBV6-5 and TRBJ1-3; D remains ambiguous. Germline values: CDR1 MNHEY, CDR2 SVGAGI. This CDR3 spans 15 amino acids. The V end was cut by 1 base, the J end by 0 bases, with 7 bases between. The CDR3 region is CASSYFATSGNTIYF. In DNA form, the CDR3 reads TGTGCCAGCAGTTACTTTGCAACCTCTGGAAACACCATATATTTT.

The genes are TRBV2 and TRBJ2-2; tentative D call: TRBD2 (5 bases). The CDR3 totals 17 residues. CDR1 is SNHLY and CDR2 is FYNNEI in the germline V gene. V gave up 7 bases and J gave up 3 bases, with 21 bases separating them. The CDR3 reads CASTSSRSGYYTGELFF. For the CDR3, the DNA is TGTGCCAGCACTAGCTCTCGGTCCGGGTATTACACCGGGGAGCTGTTTTTT.

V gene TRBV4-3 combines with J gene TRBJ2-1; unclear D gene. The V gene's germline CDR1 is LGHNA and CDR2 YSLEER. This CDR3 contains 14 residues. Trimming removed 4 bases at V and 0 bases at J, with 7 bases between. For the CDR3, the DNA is TGCGCCAGCAGCCCCTTTACCTCCTACAATGAGCAGTTCTTC. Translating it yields CASSPFTSYNEQFF.

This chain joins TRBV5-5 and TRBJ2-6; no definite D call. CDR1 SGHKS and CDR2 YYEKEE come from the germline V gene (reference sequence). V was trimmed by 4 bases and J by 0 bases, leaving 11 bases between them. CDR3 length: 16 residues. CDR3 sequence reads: CASSGKHPSGANVLTF. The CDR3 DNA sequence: TGTGCCAGCAGCGGAAAACACCCCTCTGGGGCCAACGTCCTGACTTTC.

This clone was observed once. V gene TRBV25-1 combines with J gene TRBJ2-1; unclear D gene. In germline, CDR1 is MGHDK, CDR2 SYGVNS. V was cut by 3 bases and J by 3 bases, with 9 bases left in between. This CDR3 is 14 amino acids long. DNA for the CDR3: TGTGCCAGCAGTGATTCGGTGTACTACAATGAGCAGTTCTTC. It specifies CASSDSVYYNEQFF.

Here the CDR3 reads CASSYQGGSYEQYF. DNA of the CDR3: TGTGCCAGCAGTTACCAGGGGGGGTCCTACGAGCAGTACTTC. V is TRBV6-5 and J is TRBJ2-7; D possibly matches TRBD1 or TRBD2 (7 bases each). CDR1 and CDR2 from the germline V gene are MNHEY and SVGAGI. With 2 bases removed from V and 1 base from J, the gap between germline ends came to 9 bases. The CDR3 extends over 14 amino acids.

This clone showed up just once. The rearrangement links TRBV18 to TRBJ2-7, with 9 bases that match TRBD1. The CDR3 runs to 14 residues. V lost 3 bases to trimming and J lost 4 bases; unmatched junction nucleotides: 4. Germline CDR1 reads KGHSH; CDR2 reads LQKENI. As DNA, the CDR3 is TGTGCCAGCTCACCGACCGGGACAGGGTACGAGCAGTACTTC. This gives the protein CASSPTGTGYEQYF.

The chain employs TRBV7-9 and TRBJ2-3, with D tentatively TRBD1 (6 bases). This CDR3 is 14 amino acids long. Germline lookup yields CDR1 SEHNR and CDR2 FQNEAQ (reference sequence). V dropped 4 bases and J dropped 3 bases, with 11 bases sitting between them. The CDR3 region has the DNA TGTGCCAGCAGCTCCCGGACAGCGACAGATACGCAGTATTTT. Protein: CASSSRTATDTQYF.

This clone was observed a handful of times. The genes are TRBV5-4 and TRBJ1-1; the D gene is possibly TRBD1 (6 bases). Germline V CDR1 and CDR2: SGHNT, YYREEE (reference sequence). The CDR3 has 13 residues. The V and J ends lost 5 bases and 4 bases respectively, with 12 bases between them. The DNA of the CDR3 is TGTGCCAGCAGGCCCACAGGGTCCACTGAAGCTTTCTTT. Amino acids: CASRPTGSTEAFF. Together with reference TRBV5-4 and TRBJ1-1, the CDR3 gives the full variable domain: ETGVTQSPTHLIKTRGQQVTLRCSSQSGHNTVSWYQQALGQGPQFIFQYYREEENGRGNFPPRFSGLQFPNYSSELNVNALELDDSALYLCASRPTGSTEAFFGQGTRLTVV.

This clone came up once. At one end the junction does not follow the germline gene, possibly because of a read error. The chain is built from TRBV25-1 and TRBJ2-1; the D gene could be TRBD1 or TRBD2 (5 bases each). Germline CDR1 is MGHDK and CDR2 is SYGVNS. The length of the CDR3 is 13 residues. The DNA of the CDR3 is TGTGCCAGCAGTGAGATAGGAGGCCGACTGGGGGTCTTC. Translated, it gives CASSEIGGRLGVF.

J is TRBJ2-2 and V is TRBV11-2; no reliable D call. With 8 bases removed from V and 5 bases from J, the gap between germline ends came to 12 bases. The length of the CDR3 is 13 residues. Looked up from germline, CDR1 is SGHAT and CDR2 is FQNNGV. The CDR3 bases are TGTGCCAGCTCCAAGGGCGGTACCGGGGAGCTGTTTTTT. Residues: CASSKGGTGELFF.

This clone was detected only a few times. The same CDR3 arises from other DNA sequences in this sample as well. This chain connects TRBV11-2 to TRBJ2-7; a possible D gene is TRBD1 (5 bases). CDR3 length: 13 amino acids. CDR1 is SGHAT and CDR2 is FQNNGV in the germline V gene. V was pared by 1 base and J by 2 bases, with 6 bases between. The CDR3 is CASSLGQPYEQYF. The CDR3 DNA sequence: TGTGCCAGCAGCTTAGGACAGCCCTACGAGCAGTACTTC.

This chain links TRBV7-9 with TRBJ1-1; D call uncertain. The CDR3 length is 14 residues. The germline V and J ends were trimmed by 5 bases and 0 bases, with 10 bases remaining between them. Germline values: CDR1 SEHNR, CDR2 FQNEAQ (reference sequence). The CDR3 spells CASSPTQMNTEAFF. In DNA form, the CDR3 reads TGTGCCAGCAGCCCAACGCAAATGAACACTGAAGCTTTCTTT.

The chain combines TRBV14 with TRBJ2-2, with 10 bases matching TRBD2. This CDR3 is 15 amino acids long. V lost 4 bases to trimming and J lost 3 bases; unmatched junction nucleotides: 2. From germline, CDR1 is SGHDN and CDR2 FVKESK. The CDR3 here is CASSPSGSYTGELFF. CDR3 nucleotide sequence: TGTGCCAGCAGCCCTAGCGGGAGTTACACCGGGGAGCTGTTTTTT.

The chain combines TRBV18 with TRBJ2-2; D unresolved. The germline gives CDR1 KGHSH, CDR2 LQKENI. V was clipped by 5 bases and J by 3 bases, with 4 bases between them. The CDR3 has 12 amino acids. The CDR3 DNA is TGTGCCAGCTCAACCGACACCGGGGAGCTGTTTTTT. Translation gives CASSTDTGELFF.

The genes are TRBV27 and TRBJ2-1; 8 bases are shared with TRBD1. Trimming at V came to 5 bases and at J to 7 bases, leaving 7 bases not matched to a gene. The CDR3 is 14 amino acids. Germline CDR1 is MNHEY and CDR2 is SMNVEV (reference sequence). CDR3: CASSGQGRLNEQFF. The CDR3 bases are TGTGCCAGCAGTGGACAGGGTCGCCTTAATGAGCAGTTCTTC.

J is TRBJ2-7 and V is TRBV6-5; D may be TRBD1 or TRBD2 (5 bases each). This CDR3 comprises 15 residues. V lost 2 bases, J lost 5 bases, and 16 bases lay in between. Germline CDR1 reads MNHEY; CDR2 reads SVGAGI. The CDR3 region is CASSYLAGTDDEQYF. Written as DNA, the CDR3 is TGTGCCAGCAGTTACCTAGCCGGGACCGACGACGAGCAGTACTTC.

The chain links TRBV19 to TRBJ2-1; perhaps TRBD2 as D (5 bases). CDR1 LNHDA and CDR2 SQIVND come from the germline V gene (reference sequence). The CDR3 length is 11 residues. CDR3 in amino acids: CKTRGGNEQFF. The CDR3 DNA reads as TGTAAAACCCGGGGTGGGAATGAGCAGTTCTTC.

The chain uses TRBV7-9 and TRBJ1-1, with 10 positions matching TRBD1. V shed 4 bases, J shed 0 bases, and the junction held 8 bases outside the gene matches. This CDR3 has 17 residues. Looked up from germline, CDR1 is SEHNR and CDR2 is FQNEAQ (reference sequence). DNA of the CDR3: TGTGCCAGCAGCTCCGAGCCGGGACAGGGGATGAACACTGAAGCTTTCTTT. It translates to CASSSEPGQGMNTEAFF.

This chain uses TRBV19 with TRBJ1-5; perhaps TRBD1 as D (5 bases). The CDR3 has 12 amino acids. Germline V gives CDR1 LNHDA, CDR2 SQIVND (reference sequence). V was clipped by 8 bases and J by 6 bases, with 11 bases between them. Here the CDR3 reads CASAAGVQPQHF. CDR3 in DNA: TGTGCCAGTGCCGCGGGGGTTCAGCCCCAGCATTTT.